This T cell receptor (beta chain) was identified during a study of response to subunit inactivated influenza vaccine. General study points: The authors suggested that few new T cells are recruited per seasonal influenza vaccination.

Remarks on this clonotype: The target antigen is unknown.

Per germline, CDR1 MGHRA and CDR2 YSYEKL. The CDR3 totals 16 residues. Trimming took 4 bases from V and 4 from J, leaving 17 bases between them. TCRdb called the RT-PCR reads again in MiXCR, with one record for every CDR3 protein. This sample carries approximately 500,000 distinct CDR3 sequences, about 15% of them seen once, and the ten largest clones take 11%. V and J are TRBV4-1 and TRBJ1-5; the D gene is possibly TRBD1 (6 bases). The origin of this receptor is a man between 45 and 60 years old who received an inactivated influenza vaccine. This sample comprised PBMCs from blood, obtained 11 to 12 days after vaccination. Here the CDR3 DNA reads TGCGCCAGCAGCCCGCAACCTGGACAGTCGAATCAGCCCCAGCATTTT. It is translated as CASSPQPGQSNQPQHF.